This T cell receptor (beta chain) derives from a study of shared clonotypes between healthy human individuals (dated by TCRdb to 2020 to 2021). Notes on the research overall: The cohort comprised a couple of women and a few men aged 18 to 49 years. For each donor, CD4 naive and CD4 memory were each run on three plates, CD8 naive on two plates, and CD8 memory on one plate. Blood TCR repertoires of several healthy adults were deeply sequenced to estimate repertoire size and the extent of clonotype sharing between individuals. Libraries were prepared and TCR repertoires were sequenced by different laboratories using diverse techniques, in order to increase sequencing depth and limit assay-specific biases. Between about 0.8 and 8.9 billion PBMCs per donor were obtained by leukapheresis.

Points on this clone: Its antigen is still unknown. The sample holds no much larger clone one base away, and base qualities are not on file.

Donors were healthy HIV-negative adults with no recently reported acute infections or vaccinations. Every donor was a Caucasian adult residing in Nashville, Tennessee, USA. Magnetic negative selection was used to enrich CD4+ T cells, after which naive cells were positively selected on CD45RA and the negative fraction became the memory subset. After blood collection by leukapheresis, PBMCs were isolated using Ficoll-Histopaque density gradient centrifugation and then cryopreserved in the vapor phase of liquid nitrogen. Analytical flow cytometry was used to check the purity and quantity of every magnetically sorted T cell population. Each sorted fraction had its genomic DNA isolated and then quantified by UV absorbance on a Nanodrop 2000c. V and J are trimmed by 6 bases and 2 bases, and the gene matches miss 9 bases of the junction. CDR1 is given as SGHNT and CDR2 as YYREEE, both from the germline V gene (reference sequence). From the cysteine up to the phenylalanine, the CDR3 has a length of 15 residues. The sequence is cut down to CDR3 DNA, 45 bases in frame from base 1.

Using the deep immunoSEQ assay, multiplex PCR amplified TCR CDR3 regions from genomic DNA. For each cell subset, the extracted genomic DNA was distributed evenly across all wells of several immunoSEQ 96-well plates, and each plate served as one replicate. For sorted subsets, about 200 ng genomic DNA, equal to 30,000 or so T cell genomes, was loaded into each replicate PCR. Purified libraries were quantified with a Qubit 3.0 fluorometer, sized on a Bioanalyzer 2100, and re-quantified with the KAPA Library Quantification kit. A separate single-read 150-cycle Illumina NextSeq 550 flow cell was used to sequence each immunoSEQ 96-well plate. Per the source publication's procedure: The immunoSEQ output contained only junctional sequences without quality scores, so filtering could not match that applied to full-length reads. Sequences were annotated with PyIR, a Python wrapper for IgBLAST v1.9, using IMGT germline references to assign V/J genes and CDR3. Reads were filtered out if the reads had weak V/J assignments (E-value above 1e-6), no CDR3, stop codons, out-of-frame junctions, or ambiguous translated residues. V3J clonotypes were defined as sequences sharing an identical inferred V gene, J gene, and CDR3 amino acid sequence. To compute the percentage overlap between repertoires, the number of shared unique clonotypes was divided by the size of the smaller repertoire. Three approaches were used to assess repertoire richness: RTK rarefaction, the Chao1 estimator, and Recon v2.1 estimates of unobserved clonotypes. Generation probabilities were computed with OLGA for all TCRbeta clonotypes obtained by the gDNA method from a few donors. TCRdb limited this immuneACCESS table to in-frame rearrangements with V and J called. A share of clones is missing; checked studies link under half to unresolved V genes, and the rest is unexplained. The DNA gave D and trimming, while V, J and clone size come from that table. For this sample there are 600,000 to 750,000 clones; 72% appear just once. The ten largest clones represent more than 1.5% of the sample.

Findings and caveats that apply to the study as a whole: Pairwise subsampling indicated that sequencing depth was expected to affect the degree of clonotype sharing among donors. Because the study included only a small number of donors, the genetic and exposure-history diversity represented was limited. Even with the large sequencing depth, rarefaction of the sorted-subset datasets indicated that sequencing was incomplete. Compared with non-shared clonotypes, clonotypes shared by all four sorted-subset donors had higher generation probabilities. Only blood was sampled, and tissue TCR repertoires likely differ from those in blood. About 4.5% of naive CD4, roughly 3.6% of naive CD8, 2.3% of memory CD4, and around 0.4% of memory CD8 clonotypes were shared across a few donors. Naive subsets generally had larger estimated clonotype richness than memory subsets.

This clonotype was obtained from a woman aged 30 to 39 in good health. This sequence uses TRBV5-4 and TRBJ2-3, with 7 bases matching TRBD2. Sequenced input: memory CD4+ T cells sorted from blood. This sample's cell subset or site label indicates: CD45RA-negative fraction. The sequence in DNA is TGTGCCAGCACGAGGGAGGGAGCCTACACAGATACGCAGTATTTT. This translates into CASTREGAYTDTQYF.